This is a list of T cell receptor delta chains from one sample in a study of gamma-delta chains in newborns, infants, children. TCRdb re-called clones from the reads using CATT. Of some 1,300 delta-chain clones listed, roughly 1% were seen once; the top ten hold 25% to 40%. The sequenced sample consisted of blood. The receptors were sampled from a child in good health. Each CDR3 is given without its conserved first and last residue. Not every row has a clone size; where given, it reads once, few, many or a size class.

V gene | clone size | CDR3 protein
TRDV2 | few | ACGAVLGDTELT
TRDV2 | medium-sized | ARDSLLHFHTDKLI
TRDV2 | large | ACDTLGDTSRDTDKLI
TRDV2 | . | ACDTLTGGRYTDKLI
TRDV2 | large | ACDSLRAGDKLI
TRDV2 | hyperexpanded | ACDTVQGVLKTPDDKLI
TRDV2 | . | ACDTLGDTASWDTRQMF
TRDV2 | large | ACDTAGGLSSWDTRQMF
TRDV1 | few | ALGELRVFLREKLI
TRDV1 | few | ALGELPIAWGIRGKLI